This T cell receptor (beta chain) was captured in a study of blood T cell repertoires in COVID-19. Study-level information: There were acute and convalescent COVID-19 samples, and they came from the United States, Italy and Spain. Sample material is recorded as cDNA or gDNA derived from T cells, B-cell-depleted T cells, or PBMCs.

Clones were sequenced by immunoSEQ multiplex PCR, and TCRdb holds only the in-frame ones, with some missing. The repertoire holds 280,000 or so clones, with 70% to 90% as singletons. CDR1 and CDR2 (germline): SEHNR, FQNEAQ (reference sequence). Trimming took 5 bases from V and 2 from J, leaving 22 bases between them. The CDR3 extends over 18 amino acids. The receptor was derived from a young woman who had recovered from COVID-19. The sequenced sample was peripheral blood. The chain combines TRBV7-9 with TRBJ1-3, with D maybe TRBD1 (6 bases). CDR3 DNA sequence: TGTGCCAGCAGCCCCCTTAGTTGGGCAGGGGCTACTGGAAACACCATATATTTT. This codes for CASSPLSWAGATGNTIYF.